This is a list of T cell receptor beta chains from one sample in a study of blood T cell repertoires in COVID-19. The method was immunoSEQ multiplex PCR; TCRdb's version includes in-frame clones alone and lacks a portion of them. The sample contains 270,000 or so clones, 84% of which appear only once. The sequencing input was PBMCs or T cells enriched from blood (not recorded which). The receptor source for this set is a man aged 45-65 years who had recovered from COVID-19. CDR3s include the opening cysteine and the closing phenylalanine or tryptophan. The D gene is left open where the match is weak. The size of a clone is reported for some rows only, either as once, few or many, or as a class for expanded clones.

V gene,J gene,D gene,clone size,CDR3 protein,CDR3 DNA
TRBV7-8,TRBJ1-1,-,-,CASSFKGDTEAFF,TGTGCCAGCAGCTTCAAGGGGGACACTGAAGCTTTCTTT
TRBV9,TRBJ1-5,-,few,CASSGHFSNQPQHF,TGTGCCAGCAGCGGTCACTTCAGCAATCAGCCCCAGCATTTT
TRBV24-1,TRBJ2-1,-,-,CATSDLGGDRSYNEQFF,TGTGCCACCAGTGATTTAGGGGGTGACAGGAGTTACAATGAGCAGTTCTTC
TRBV2,TRBJ2-1,TRBD2,few,CASSDPSGSGINEQFF,TGTGCCAGCAGTGATCCCAGCGGGAGTGGTATAAATGAGCAGTTCTTC
TRBV5-1,TRBJ2-1,TRBD2,-,CASRRGLADNEQFF,TGCGCCAGCAGACGCGGACTAGCCGACAATGAGCAGTTCTTC
TRBV18,TRBJ1-6,TRBD1,-,CASSPADRVGGSPLHF,TGTGCCAGCTCACCCGCGGACAGGGTAGGCGGTTCACCCCTCCACTTT
TRBV29-1,TRBJ2-5,TRBD1,-,CSVAGQRMETQYF,TGCAGCGTTGCGGGACAGCGAATGGAGACCCAGTACTTC
TRBV5-8,TRBJ1-4,-,-,CASSLGSGKTEKLFF,TGTGCCAGCAGCTTGGGATCAGGGAAAACTGAAAAACTGTTTTTT
TRBV10-1,TRBJ2-1,TRBD2,-,CASSPSRLGTSGDRGSYNEQFF,TGCGCCAGCAGTCCTAGTCGACTCGGGACTAGCGGAGACCGGGGTTCCTACAATGAGCAGTTCTTC
TRBV4-3,TRBJ2-3,-,-,CASSLGGSLYSADTQYF,TGCGCCAGCAGTCTTGGGGGGTCGCTCTACTCGGCGGATACGCAGTATTTT
TRBV20-1,TRBJ1-3,TRBD1,-,CSASTGTGGNTIYF,TGCAGTGCTAGTACCGGGACAGGGGGAAACACCATATATTTT
TRBV2,TRBJ1-4,TRBD1,-,CASGGTGLEKLFF,TGTGCCAGCGGGGGGACAGGGCTGGAAAAACTGTTTTTT
TRBV9,TRBJ1-5,TRBD1,-,CASSVGDRGTQPQHF,TGTGCCAGCAGCGTAGGGGACAGGGGCACTCAGCCCCAGCATTTT
TRBV13,TRBJ1-1,-,-,CASSLQSGNTEAFF,TGTGCCAGCAGCCTACAATCGGGGAACACTGAAGCTTTCTTT
TRBV9,TRBJ1-4,-,-,CASSVGHPGESNEKLFF,TGTGCCAGCAGCGTAGGTCACCCAGGGGAGTCTAATGAAAAACTGTTTTTT
TRBV5-4,TRBJ2-5,TRBD2,-,CASSPFGGGETQYF,TGTGCCAGCAGCCCATTTGGGGGGGGAGAGACCCAGTACTTC
TRBV7-3,TRBJ2-7,TRBD1,-,CASSSSGGGPYEQYF,TGTGCCAGCAGCTCCTCAGGGGGCGGCCCCTACGAGCAGTACTTC
TRBV9,TRBJ2-1,-,few,CASSVEEKEQFF,TGTGCCAGCAGCGTAGAGGAGAAAGAGCAGTTCTTC
TRBV11-2,TRBJ2-3,-,-,CASSFPSGNTDTQYF,TGTGCCAGCAGCTTTCCCAGCGGTAACACAGATACGCAGTATTTT
TRBV4-3,TRBJ2-5,TRBD2,-,CASSLGATSVRETQYF,TGCGCCAGCAGCCTAGGTGCGACTAGCGTAAGGGAGACCCAGTACTTC
TRBV5-1,TRBJ2-5,-,-,CASSLQAGGTGETQYF,TGCGCCAGCAGCTTACAGGCAGGCGGGACGGGAGAGACCCAGTACTTC
TRBV2,TRBJ1-2,-,-,CASSWTANYGYTF,TGTGCCAGCAGCTGGACAGCGAATTATGGCTACACCTTC
TRBV6-2/TRBV6-3,TRBJ1-1,-,once,CASSYGGARAEAFF,TGTGCCAGCAGTTACGGAGGGGCGCGTGCTGAAGCTTTCTTT
TRBV2,TRBJ2-2,-,-,CASSDGRRGTGELFF,TGTGCCAGCAGTGACGGACGGAGGGGCACCGGGGAGCTGTTTTTT
TRBV15,TRBJ1-1,-,-,CATRRDIADTEAFF,TGTGCCACCAGGAGGGACATTGCCGACACTGAAGCTTTCTTT
TRBV24-1,TRBJ2-2,TRBD1,-,CATSDLPGQDLNTGELFF,TGTGCCACCAGTGATCTGCCGGGACAGGACTTGAACACCGGGGAGCTGTTTTTT
TRBV5-4,TRBJ2-3,TRBD1,-,CASSMKGQGAIDTQYF,TGTGCCAGCAGTATGAAGGGACAGGGGGCAATAGATACGCAGTATTTT
TRBV12-5,TRBJ2-1,TRBD1,-,CASGEGQALYNEQFF,TGTGCTAGTGGCGAGGGACAGGCCCTCTACAATGAGCAGTTCTTC
TRBV9,TRBJ1-2,-,-,CASSVTGTPYGYTF,TGTGCCAGCAGCGTTACCGGGACTCCCTATGGCTACACCTTC
TRBV11-2,TRBJ2-7,-,-,CASSYHGPSFGEQYF,TGTGCCAGCAGCTATCATGGGCCCTCATTTGGCGAGCAGTACTTC
TRBV19,TRBJ1-2,-,-,CASSIDPGRYGYTF,TGTGCCAGTAGTATAGATCCAGGAAGGTATGGCTACACCTTC
TRBV5-1,TRBJ2-7,-,-,CASSPTQGGHEQYF,TGCGCCAGCAGCCCGACTCAGGGCGGACACGAGCAGTACTTC
TRBV7-3,TRBJ1-1,-,-,CASSTTVNTEAFF,TGTGCCAGCAGCACGACAGTGAACACTGAAGCTTTCTTT
TRBV10-3,TRBJ2-3,-,-,CAAGPGVSNQPQYF,TGTGCCGCCGGGCCGGGAGTTAGCAATCAGCCCCAGTATTTT
TRBV18,TRBJ1-3,-,-,CASSLVLQGSGNTIYF,TGTGCCAGCTCACTTGTACTACAGGGCTCTGGAAACACCATATATTTT
TRBV7-9,TRBJ2-1,TRBD1,-,CASSSPGQGYNEQFF,TGTGCCAGCAGCTCTCCGGGACAGGGGTACAATGAGCAGTTCTTC
TRBV9,TRBJ2-7,TRBD1,-,CASSLTGTGHSYEQYF,TGTGCCAGCAGCTTAACCGGGACAGGGCACTCCTACGAGCAGTACTTC
TRBV7-2,TRBJ1-3,TRBD1,-,CASSLMSGGGNTIYF,TGTGCCAGCAGCTTAATGTCAGGGGGGGGAAACACCATATATTTT
TRBV27,TRBJ1-5,-,-,CASRVTSLYQPQHF,TGTGCCAGCAGAGTCACCAGTTTGTATCAGCCCCAGCATTTT
TRBV21-1,TRBJ1-5,-,-,CAKVGGRYSNQPQHF,TGTGCCAAAGTAGGGGGTCGATATAGCAATCAGCCCCAGCATTTT